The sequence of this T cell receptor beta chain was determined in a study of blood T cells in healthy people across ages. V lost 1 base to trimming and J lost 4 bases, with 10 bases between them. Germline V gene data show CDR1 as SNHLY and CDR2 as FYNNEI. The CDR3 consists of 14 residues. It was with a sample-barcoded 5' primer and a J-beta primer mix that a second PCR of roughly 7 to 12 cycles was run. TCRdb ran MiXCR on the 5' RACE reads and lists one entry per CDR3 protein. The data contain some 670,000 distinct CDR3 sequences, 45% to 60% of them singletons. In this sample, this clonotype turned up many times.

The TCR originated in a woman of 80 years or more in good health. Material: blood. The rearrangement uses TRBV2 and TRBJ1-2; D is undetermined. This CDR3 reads CASSEGPDVYGYTF. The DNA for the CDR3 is TGTGCCAGCAGTGAAGGGCCCGATGTCTATGGCTACACCTTC. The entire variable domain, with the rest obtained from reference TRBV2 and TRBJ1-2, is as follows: EPEVTQTPSHQVTQMGQEVILRCVPISNHLYFYWYRQILGQKVEFLVSFYNNEISEKSEIFDDQFSVERPDGSNFTLKIRSTKLEDSAMYFCASSEGPDVYGYTFGSGTRLTVV.